The 29 T cell receptor beta chains listed next were all sequenced from one sample in a study of molecular identifiers for immune sequencing clone quantification. TCRdb re-called the PCR reads with MiXCR, one entry per CDR3 protein. The sample comprises about 54,000 distinct CDR3 sequences, roughly 24% of which are singletons, and around 1.8% rests with the top ten. The specimen was naive CD8+ T cells from blood, with Jurkat cell RNA spiked in. Subset here: FACS-sorted CD8+CD4-CCR7+CD45RA+ naive T cells. These receptors all stem from a human donor in good health. Some libraries in this study had Jurkat cell RNA spiked in.

The chain employs TRBV27 and TRBJ1-1; 10 bases agree with TRBD1. The CDR3 runs 15 residues. Germline lookup yields CDR1 MNHEY and CDR2 SMNVEV (reference sequence). After removal of 10 bases from V and 4 bases from J, the junction contained 12 bases not matched to a gene. The CDR3 sequence: CATSGTGEFGTEAFF. The DNA for the CDR3 is TGTGCCACCTCCGGGACAGGGGAGTTTGGCACTGAAGCTTTCTTT.

Many counts were recorded for this clonotype. The chain employs TRBV11-3 and TRBJ2-3; no reliable D call. Trimming pared 5 bases from V and 4 bases from J, leaving 10 bases between. Germline CDR1 is SGHNT and CDR2 is YENEEA. The CDR3 has 13 residues. The CDR3 region has the DNA TGTGCCAGCAGCACTACCTACCCAGATACGCAGTATTTT. Translated, it gives CASSTTYPDTQYF.

A note on this clonotype: A much larger clone differs from this one at a single base, so this may be a read error. The chain is built from TRBV12-3 or TRBV12-4 and TRBJ1-1; D is undetermined. Deletions cut 3 bases from V and 1 base from J, with 6 bases between. The CDR3 length is 13 residues. As DNA, the CDR3 is TGTGCCAGCAGTTTTTCCGCGAACACTGAAGCTTTCTTT. It yields the protein CASSFSANTEAFF.

With respect to this clonotype: A read error may explain this, as a much larger clone is one base away. The chain links TRBV7-8 to TRBJ2-1; tentative D call: TRBD1 (6 bases). The CDR3 is 14 residues long. CDR1 and CDR2 from the germline V gene are SGHVS and FQNEAQ. The CDR3 spells CASSLYTGCNEQFF. In DNA form, the CDR3 reads TGTGCTAGCAGCTTATACACAGGGTGCAATGAGCAGTTCTTC.

This clonotype has ten or more counts. The chain carries TRBV4-3 and TRBJ2-3; D may be TRBD2 (6 bases). Trimming left V 0 bases short and J 2 bases short, with 12 bases between. The CDR3 runs 16 residues. The germline CDR1 and CDR2 sequences are LGHNA and YSLEER. The CDR3 here is CASSQDWDLNTDTQYF. CDR3 in DNA: TGCGCCAGCAGCCAAGATTGGGACTTAAACACAGATACGCAGTATTTT.

The sample holds many counts of this clonotype. The CDR3 bases are TGCAGCGCTGTGCGGGACGGCTCCTACGAGCAGTACTTC. It translates to CSAVRDGSYEQYF. The chain has TRBV29-1 and TRBJ2-7, with D perhaps matching TRBD2 (6 bases). This CDR3 region has 13 residues. In germline, CDR1 is SQVTM, CDR2 ANQGSEA. Trimming left V 7 bases short and J 0 bases short, with 13 bases between.

Concerning this clonotype itself: A read error is possible here, since a much larger clone lies one base away. The V gene is TRBV7-9, the J gene TRBJ2-3; D is perhaps TRBD2 (5 bases). Germline CDR1 is SEHNR and CDR2 is FQNEAQ (reference sequence). CDR3 length: 15 residues. CDR3 sequence: CASSFITGFTDTQNF. CDR3 in DNA: TGTGCCAGCAGCTTCATAACGGGATTCACAGATACGCAGAATTTT.

The V call is TRBV5-1, the J call TRBJ2-2; D remains unclear. This CDR3 contains 17 residues. Germline V lookup: CDR1 SGHRS, CDR2 YFSETQ. V was pared by 4 bases and J by 0 bases, with 16 bases between. This chain's CDR3 is CASSPRTVTSNTGELFF. The CDR3 coding sequence is TGCGCCAGCAGCCCCAGGACGGTTACCTCGAACACCGGGGAGCTGTTTTTT.

This clonotype was counted ten times or more. The chain joins TRBV6-2 or TRBV6-3 to TRBJ1-2, with D possibly TRBD1 on 5 matching bases. V lost 5 bases and J lost 4, with 14 bases in between. The CDR3 runs to 14 residues. CDR1 MNHEY and CDR2 SVGEGT come from the germline V gene. CDR3 DNA: TGTGCCAGCAGTACCCTGACAGACGTCTATGGCTACACCTTC. Protein product: CASSTLTDVYGYTF.

Notes on this clonotype: This may arise from a read error, as a much more abundant clone is one base away. The CDR3 spells CASSLALGQPNTQYF. The DNA of the CDR3 is TGTGCCAGCAGCTTAGCTTTGGGACAGCCAAATACGCAGTATTTT. The V call is TRBV7-9, the J call TRBJ2-3; 7 bases align to TRBD1. Trimming took 0 bases from V and 7 from J; bases not matched to a gene: 7. This CDR3 has 15 amino acids. Germline CDR1 and CDR2: SEHNR and FQNEAQ (reference sequence).

This clonotype appeared a few times. This may come from a read error, since a much larger clone is one base off. The rearrangement uses TRBV9 and TRBJ1-2; weak D call: TRBD1 (5 bases). Deletions cut 4 bases from V and 3 bases from J, with 13 bases between. The CDR3 runs 14 residues. The V gene's germline CDR1 is SGDLS and CDR2 YYNGEE. The CDR3 loop reads CASSLSAGHYGYTF. The DNA for the CDR3 is TGTGCCAGCAGCCTCTCCGCGGGGCACTATGGCTACACCTTC.

The rearrangement joins TRBV9 to TRBJ2-7, with D possibly TRBD2 on 5 matching bases. Looked up from germline, CDR1 is SGDLS and CDR2 is YYNGEE. CDR3 length: 14 residues. Trimming cost V 4 bases and J 7 bases, with 18 bases left between them. CDR3 loop: CASSPPSGITEQYF. As DNA, the CDR3 is TGTGCCAGCAGCCCACCCTCGGGGATTACGGAGCAGTACTTC.

For this clonotype: A much more abundant neighbour one base away suggests this may be a read error. It is likely a read error, because the conserved phenylalanine at the end of the CDR3 is missing. The rearrangement joins TRBV27 to TRBJ1-1, with TRBD1 matching over 8 bases. This CDR3 is built from 14 residues. After removal of 5 bases from V and 5 bases from J, the junction contained 7 bases not matched to a gene. The germline V gene encodes CDR1 MNHEY and CDR2 SMNVEV (reference sequence). Here the CDR3 DNA reads TGTGCCAGCAGTCTCCCAGGGGGCCGAACTGAAGCTTTCTCT. Its protein is CASSLPGGRTEAFS.

A few counts support this clonotype. This chain links TRBV6-2 or TRBV6-3 with TRBJ2-7, with a possible D match to TRBD1 (5 bases). This CDR3 comprises 13 residues. The germline V and J ends were trimmed by 2 bases and 0 bases, with 5 bases remaining between them. CDR1 and CDR2 (germline): MNHEY, SVGEGT. In nucleotides, the CDR3 is TGTGCCAGCAGTTACGACAGCTCCTACGAGCAGTACTTC. Translating gives CASSYDSSYEQYF.

On this clonotype: Just one base apart from a much larger clone, this may be a read error. The CDR3 carries no conserved terminal phenylalanine or tryptophan, so it likely arises from a read error. This chain links TRBV5-3 with TRBJ2-7, with D possibly matching TRBD2 (5 bases). TRBV5-3 is treated as an ORF (open reading frame) with a function not yet certain. The CDR3 has 14 residues. The CDR3 nucleotides are TGTGCCAGCAGCTTTTGGATTTCGGGGTACGAGCAGTACCTC. It codes for CASSFWISGYEQYL.

Only a few counts were recorded for this clonotype. The chain employs TRBV21-1 and TRBJ2-4; the D segment call TRBD2 is taken from the table without a DNA check. TRBV21-1 is given as a pseudogene. The CDR3 spans 19 residues. The CDR3 reads CASSTISGGAYKAKNIQYF. In DNA, the CDR3 is TGTGCCAGCAGCACCATTTCTGGAGGGGCATACAAAGCCAAAAACATTCAGTACTTC.

This clonotype was picked up many times. CDR3: CASSKWGGRTDTQYF. The DNA for the CDR3 is TGCGCCAGCAGCAAATGGGGCGGACGCACAGATACGCAGTATTTT. The V gene is TRBV4-3, the J gene TRBJ2-3; D perhaps matches TRBD1 (5 bases). V was clipped by 5 bases and J by 1 base, with 13 bases between them. Germline lookup yields CDR1 LGHNA and CDR2 YSLEER. The CDR3 loop spans 15 amino acids.

Concerning this clonotype itself: A much more abundant neighbour one base away suggests this may be a read error. The chain recombines TRBV19 with TRBJ2-3; 7 nucleotides match TRBD1. Germline V gene sequence: CDR1 LNHDA, CDR2 SQIVND (reference sequence). V lost 7 bases to trimming and J lost 0 bases; unmatched junction nucleotides: 10. The CDR3 runs to 16 residues. The chain's CDR3 is CASITPFRGSTDTQYF. The DNA for the CDR3 is TGTGCCAGTATTACCCCATTCAGGGGGAGCACAGATACGCAGTATTTT.

This clonotype was found many times. The genes are TRBV20-1 and TRBJ2-2; 8 nucleotides agree with TRBD2. CDR3 length: 16 residues. Trimming at V came to 3 bases and at J to 4 bases, leaving 10 bases not matched to a gene. Looked up from germline, CDR1 is DFQATT and CDR2 is SNEGSKA (reference sequence). The CDR3 DNA is TGCAGTGCTAGGAGAGCGGGAGAGATGGGCACCGGGGAGCTGTTTTTT. This gives the protein CSARRAGEMGTGELFF.

This clonotype was counted at least ten times. The chain has TRBV9 and TRBJ2-7; maybe TRBD2 (5 bases). In germline, CDR1 is SGDLS, CDR2 YYNGEE. This CDR3 has 14 amino acids. Trimming stripped 4 bases from V and 0 bases from J, with 11 bases between. The CDR3 DNA reads TGTGCCAGCAGCCCCCGGGCGGGCTCCTACGAGCAGTACTTC. Protein sequence: CASSPRAGSYEQYF.

With regard to this clonotype: A read error may be the cause here, since a much bigger clone is one base away. The chain uses TRBV19 and TRBJ1-1; D remains ambiguous. The CDR3 has 14 amino acids. From germline, CDR1 is LNHDA and CDR2 SQIVND (reference sequence). The V gene lost 7 bases and the J gene lost 3 bases, with 15 bases spanning the gap. The CDR3 loop is CASTFRSLHTEAFF. The CDR3 nucleotides are TGTGCCAGTACCTTCAGGAGCCTCCACACTGAAGCTTTCTTT.

This clonotype occurred many times. The chain links TRBV6-1 to TRBJ2-7; tentative D call: TRBD2 (6 bases). The CDR3 extends over 14 amino acids. Germline V CDR1 and CDR2: MNHNS, SASEGT. V gave up 3 bases and J gave up 3 bases, with 12 bases separating them. The CDR3 here is CASSDRTTYYEQYF. The CDR3 bases are TGTGCCAGCAGTGATAGGACTACGTACTACGAGCAGTACTTC.

This clonotype was seen once. Relative to the germline gene, one junction end is altered; a read error may explain this. V is TRBV19 and J is TRBJ1-1; weak D call: TRBD1 (6 bases). The germline CDR1 and CDR2 sequences are LNHDA and SQIVND (reference sequence). CDR3 length equals 11 residues. The CDR3 sequence: CASSAGARALF. CDR3 coding DNA: TGTGCCAGTAGTGCGGGGGCGAGGGCTTTGTTT.

As concerns this clonotype: It may be a read error: a sequence one base away is much more abundant. V usage is TRBV20-1 and J usage is TRBJ2-5; a possible D gene is TRBD2 (5 bases). CDR3 length equals 13 residues. Germline CDR1 DFQATT, CDR2 SNEGSKA (reference sequence). CDR3 DNA: TGCAGTGCCACAGACCGGGATCGAGAGGCCCAGTACTTC. Protein: CSATDRDREAQYF.

This clonotype was seen ten or more times. This chain uses TRBV19 with TRBJ2-6; TRBD1 aligns across 9 bases. Germline CDR1 is LNHDA and CDR2 is SQIVND (reference sequence). The trim removed 7 bases at V and 4 bases at J, leaving 23 bases unmatched. The length of the CDR3 is 21 residues. CDR3 nucleotide sequence: TGTGCCAGTACCGATCCGGGACAGGGTTCCCAAGCTCTTTCAGGGGCCAACGTCCTGACTTTC. This codes for CASTDPGQGSQALSGANVLTF. Drawing the rest from reference TRBV19 and TRBJ2-6, the complete variable domain is DGGITQSPKYLFRKEGQNVTLSCEQNLNHDAMYWYRQDPGQGLRLIYYSQIVNDFQKGDIAEGYSVSREKKESFPLTVTSAQKNPTAFYLCASTDPGQGSQALSGANVLTFGAGSRLTVL.

CDR3 in amino acids: CASSSISETQYF. CDR3 sequence (DNA): TGTGCCAGCAGTTCTATAAGCGAGACCCAGTACTTC. J is TRBJ2-5 and V is TRBV6-2 or TRBV6-3; D unclear. The CDR3 runs to 12 residues. Trimming shortened V by 4 bases and J by 5 bases, and 8 bases separated the two germline ends. Germline lookup yields CDR1 MNHEY and CDR2 SVGEGT.

This clonotype was picked up many times. The chain joins TRBV12-3 or TRBV12-4 to TRBJ1-2; tentatively, D is TRBD1 (5 bases). The CDR3 consists of 14 residues. The ends were cut back, 1 base at V and 1 base at J, with 7 bases in the middle. CDR3 region: CASSLGTHNYGYTF. The CDR3 nucleotides read TGTGCCAGCAGTTTAGGGACACATAACTATGGCTACACCTTC.

This clonotype was recorded at least ten times. The chain combines TRBV20-1 with TRBJ2-7; 14 positions agree with TRBD2. The J segment lost 2 bases and the V segment lost 3 bases, leaving 12 bases of the junction unmatched. CDR3 length: 18 residues. Germline V CDR1 and CDR2: DFQATT, SNEGSKA (reference sequence). CDR3 sequence reads: CSARGPTGTSGSPYEQYF. DNA for the CDR3: TGCAGTGCTAGGGGCCCGACCGGGACTAGCGGGAGCCCCTACGAGCAGTACTTC.

This clonotype was detected only a few times. V and J are TRBV7-6 and TRBJ2-3; tentative D call: TRBD1 (5 bases). Germline-derived CDR1 and CDR2 are SGHVS and FNYEAQ. Trimming cost V 1 base and J 0 bases, with 14 bases left between them. This CDR3 comprises 17 residues. The CDR3 protein is CASSLVYTGSSTDTQYF. The CDR3 region has the DNA TGTGCCAGCAGCTTAGTGTATACAGGATCTAGCACAGATACGCAGTATTTT.